This TCR beta chain is from a study of blood T cells in healthy people across ages. Combining a sample-barcoded 5' primer with a J-beta primer mix, a second PCR ran for about 6 to 11 cycles. One entry per CDR3 protein results from TCRdb running MiXCR on the 5' RACE reads. This sample carries some 940,000 distinct CDR3 sequences, roughly 29% of them seen once, and the ten largest clones take more than 8.5%. This CDR3 contains 18 residues. J was trimmed by 7 bases and V by 0 bases; bases with no gene match: 14. Germline CDR1 is SGHRS and CDR2 is YFSETQ. This clonotype was detected a few times. The same specimen was also included in a second study, on T cells of mothers and their children.

Sequencing used blood. This receptor was identified in a woman aged 40 to 55 in good health. The rearrangement links TRBV5-1 to TRBJ2-1; 9 positions agree with TRBD1. This CDR3 is CASSLGDRYRGLGNEQFF. The CDR3, as DNA: TGCGCCAGCAGCTTGGGCGACCGTTACAGGGGGCTGGGGAATGAGCAGTTCTTC.